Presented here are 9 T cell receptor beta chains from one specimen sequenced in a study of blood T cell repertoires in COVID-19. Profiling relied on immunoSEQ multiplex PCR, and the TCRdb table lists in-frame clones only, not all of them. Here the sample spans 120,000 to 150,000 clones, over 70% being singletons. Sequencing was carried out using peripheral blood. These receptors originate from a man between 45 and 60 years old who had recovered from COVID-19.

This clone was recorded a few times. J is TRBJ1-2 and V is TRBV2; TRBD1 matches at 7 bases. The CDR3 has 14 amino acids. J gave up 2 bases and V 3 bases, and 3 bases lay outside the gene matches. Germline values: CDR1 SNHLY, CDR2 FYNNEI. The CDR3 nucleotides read TGTGCCAGCAGTGAGGACAGGTCCAACTATGGCTACACCTTC. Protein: CASSEDRSNYGYTF. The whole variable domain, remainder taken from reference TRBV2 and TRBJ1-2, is EPEVTQTPSHQVTQMGQEVILRCVPISNHLYFYWYRQILGQKVEFLVSFYNNEISEKSEIFDDQFSVERPDGSNFTLKIRSTKLEDSAMYFCASSEDRSNYGYTFGSGTRLTVV.

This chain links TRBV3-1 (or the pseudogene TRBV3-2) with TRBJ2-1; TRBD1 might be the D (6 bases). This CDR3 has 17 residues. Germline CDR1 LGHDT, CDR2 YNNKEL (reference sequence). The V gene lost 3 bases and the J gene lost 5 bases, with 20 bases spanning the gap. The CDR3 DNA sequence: TGTGCCAGCAGCCAGAGGCTAGGGGGACGTTTGGACAATGAGCAGTTCTTC. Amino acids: CASSQRLGGRLDNEQFF.

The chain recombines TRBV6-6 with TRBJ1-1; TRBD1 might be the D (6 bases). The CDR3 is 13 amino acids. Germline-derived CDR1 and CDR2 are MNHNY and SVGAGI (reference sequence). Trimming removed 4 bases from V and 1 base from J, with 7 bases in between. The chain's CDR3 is CASSWGQNTEAFF. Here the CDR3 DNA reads TGTGCCAGCAGTTGGGGACAGAACACTGAAGCTTTCTTT.

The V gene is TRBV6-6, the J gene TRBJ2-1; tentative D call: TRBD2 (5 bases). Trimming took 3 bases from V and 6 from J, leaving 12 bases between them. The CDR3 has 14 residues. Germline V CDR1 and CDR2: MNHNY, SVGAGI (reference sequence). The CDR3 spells CASSYGSGSNEQFF. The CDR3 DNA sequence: TGTGCCAGCAGTTATGGCTCGGGGAGCAATGAGCAGTTCTTC.

The CDR3 here is CASRPPQGANNQPQHF. In DNA, the CDR3 is TGTGCCAGCAGGCCCCCACAGGGGGCAAACAATCAGCCCCAGCATTTT. The V and J genes are TRBV2 and TRBJ1-5; 9 bases match TRBD1. J lost 3 bases, V lost 6 bases, and 9 bases had no gene match. The CDR3 has 16 amino acids. Per germline, CDR1 SNHLY and CDR2 FYNNEI.

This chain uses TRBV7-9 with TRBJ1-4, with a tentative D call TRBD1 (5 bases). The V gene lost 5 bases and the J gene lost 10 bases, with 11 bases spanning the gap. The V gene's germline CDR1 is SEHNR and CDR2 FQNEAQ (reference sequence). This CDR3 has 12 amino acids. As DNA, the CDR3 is TGTGCCAGCAGCCGCGGGGCGGGAAAACTGTTTTTT. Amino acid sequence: CASSRGAGKLFF. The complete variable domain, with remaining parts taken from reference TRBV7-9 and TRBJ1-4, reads DTGVSQNPRHKITKRGQNVTFRCDPISEHNRLYWYRQTLGQGPEFLTYFQNEAQLEKSRLLSDRFSAERPKGSFSTLEIQRTEQGDSAMYLCASSRGAGKLFFGSGTQLSVL.

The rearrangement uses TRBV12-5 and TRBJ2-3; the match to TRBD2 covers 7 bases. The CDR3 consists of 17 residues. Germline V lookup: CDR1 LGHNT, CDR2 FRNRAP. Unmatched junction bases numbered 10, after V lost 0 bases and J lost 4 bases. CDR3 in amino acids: CASGLVLSWEGPDTQYF. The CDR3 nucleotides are TGTGCTAGTGGTTTGGTACTCAGTTGGGAGGGCCCAGATACGCAGTATTTT.

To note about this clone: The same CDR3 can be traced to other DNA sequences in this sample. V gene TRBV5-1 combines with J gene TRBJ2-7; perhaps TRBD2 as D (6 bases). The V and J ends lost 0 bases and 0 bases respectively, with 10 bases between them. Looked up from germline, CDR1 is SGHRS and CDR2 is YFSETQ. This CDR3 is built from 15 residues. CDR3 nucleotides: TGCGCCAGCAGCTTGGGGCGGGGTAACTCCTACGAGCAGTACTTC. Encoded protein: CASSLGRGNSYEQYF.

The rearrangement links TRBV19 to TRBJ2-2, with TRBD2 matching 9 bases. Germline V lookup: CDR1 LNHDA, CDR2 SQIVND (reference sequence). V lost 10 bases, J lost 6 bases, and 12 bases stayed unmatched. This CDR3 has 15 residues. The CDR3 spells CATKTERGAAGELFF. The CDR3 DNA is TGTGCCACAAAAACGGAGCGGGGGGCCGCCGGGGAGCTGTTTTTT.